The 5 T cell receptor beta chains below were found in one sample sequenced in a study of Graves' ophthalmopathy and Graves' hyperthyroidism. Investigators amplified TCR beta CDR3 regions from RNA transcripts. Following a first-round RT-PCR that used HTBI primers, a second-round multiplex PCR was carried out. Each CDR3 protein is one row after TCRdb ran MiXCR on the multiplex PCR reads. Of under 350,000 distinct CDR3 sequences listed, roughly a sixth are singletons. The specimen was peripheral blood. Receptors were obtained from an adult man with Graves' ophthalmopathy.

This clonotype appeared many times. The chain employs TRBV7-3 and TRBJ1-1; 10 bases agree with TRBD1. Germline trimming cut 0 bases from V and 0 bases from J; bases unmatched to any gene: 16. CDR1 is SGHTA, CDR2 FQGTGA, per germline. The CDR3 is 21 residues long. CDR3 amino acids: CASSLTAGTGEGWGMNTEAFF. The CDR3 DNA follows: TGTGCCAGCAGCTTAACGGCCGGGACAGGGGAAGGGTGGGGGATGAACACTGAAGCTTTCTTT. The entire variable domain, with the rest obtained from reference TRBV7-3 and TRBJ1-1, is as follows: GAGVSQTPSNKVTEKGKYVELRCDPISGHTALYWYRQSLGQGPEFLIYFQGTGAADDSGLPNDRFFAVRPEGSVSTLKIQRTERGDSAVYLCASSLTAGTGEGWGMNTEAFFGQGTRLTVV.

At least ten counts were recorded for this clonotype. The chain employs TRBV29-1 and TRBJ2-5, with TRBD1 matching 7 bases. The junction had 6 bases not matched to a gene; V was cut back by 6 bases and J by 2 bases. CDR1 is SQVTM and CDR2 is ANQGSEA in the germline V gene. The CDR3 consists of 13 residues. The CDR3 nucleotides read TGCAGCGTATTACCGGGACAGCAAGAGACCCAGTACTTC. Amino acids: CSVLPGQQETQYF. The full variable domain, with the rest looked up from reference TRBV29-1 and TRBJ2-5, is SAVISQKPSRDICQRGTSLTIQCQVDSQVTMMFWYRQQPGQSLTLIATANQGSEATYESGFVIDKFPISRPNLTFSTLTVSNMSPEDSSIYLCSVLPGQQETQYFGPGTRLLVL.

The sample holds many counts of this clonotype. CDR3 bases: TGTGCCAGCAGTTACTCTACCGGACTAGCGTGGTACGAGCAGTACTTC. Its protein product is CASSYSTGLAWYEQYF. The V gene is TRBV6-5, the J gene TRBJ2-7; 9 bases match TRBD2. Germline assignment: CDR1 MNHEY and CDR2 SVGAGI. V dropped 0 bases and J dropped 4; count of bases not matched to a gene: 7. The CDR3 consists of 16 residues.

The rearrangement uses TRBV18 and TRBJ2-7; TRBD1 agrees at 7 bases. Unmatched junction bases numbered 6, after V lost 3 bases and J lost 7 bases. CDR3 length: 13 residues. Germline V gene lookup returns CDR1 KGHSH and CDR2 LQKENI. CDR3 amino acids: CASSPDRAREQYF. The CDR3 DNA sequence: TGTGCCAGCTCACCCGACAGGGCGCGGGAGCAGTACTTC.

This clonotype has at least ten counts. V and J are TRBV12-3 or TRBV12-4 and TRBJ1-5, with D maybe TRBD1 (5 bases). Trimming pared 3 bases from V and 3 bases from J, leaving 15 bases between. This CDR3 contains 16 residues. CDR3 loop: CASSLGDGTVNQPQHF. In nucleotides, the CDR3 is TGTGCCAGCAGTTTGGGTGATGGGACCGTCAATCAGCCCCAGCATTTT.